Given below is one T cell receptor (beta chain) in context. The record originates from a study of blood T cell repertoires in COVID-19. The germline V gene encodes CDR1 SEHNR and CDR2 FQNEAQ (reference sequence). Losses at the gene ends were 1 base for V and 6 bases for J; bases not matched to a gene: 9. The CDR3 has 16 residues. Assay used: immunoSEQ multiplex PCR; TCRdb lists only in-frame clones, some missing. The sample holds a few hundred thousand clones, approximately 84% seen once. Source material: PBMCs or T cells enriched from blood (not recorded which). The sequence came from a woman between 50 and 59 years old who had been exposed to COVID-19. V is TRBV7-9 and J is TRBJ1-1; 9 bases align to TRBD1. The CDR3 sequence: CASSLDRGLKRAEAFF. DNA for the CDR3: TGTGCCAGCAGCTTAGACAGGGGGCTTAAGAGAGCTGAAGCTTTCTTT.